This is a list of T cell receptor beta chains from one sample in a study of blood T cell repertoires in COVID-19. Libraries were prepared by immunoSEQ multiplex PCR; TCRdb keeps only in-frame clonotypes and omits some of them. The sample consists of 120,000 to 150,000 clones, around 90% of them appearing once. Sequences were obtained from peripheral blood. All receptors derive from a human donor in a cohort sampled during active COVID-19. The CDR3 runs from the conserved cysteine through the conserved F or W. Fields, in order: V gene, J gene, clone size, CDR3 protein. A clone size is listed for some rows: how often the clone was seen (once, few, many), or a class if it is expanded.

V gene: TRBV7-3
J gene: TRBJ2-1
clone size: -
CDR3 protein: CASSSPRGRGYEQFF

V gene: TRBV6-5
J gene: TRBJ2-2
clone size: -
CDR3 protein: CASVRGGANTGELFF

V gene: TRBV14
J gene: TRBJ1-1
clone size: -
CDR3 protein: CASSQLGVRTEAFF

V gene: TRBV6-5
J gene: TRBJ2-6
clone size: -
CDR3 protein: CASSYDRAGANVLTF

V gene: TRBV4-2
J gene: TRBJ2-2
clone size: -
CDR3 protein: CASSQEVAGVRTGELFF

V gene: TRBV4-1
J gene: TRBJ1-5
clone size: -
CDR3 protein: CASSNREGQPQHF

V gene: TRBV10-1
J gene: TRBJ2-2
clone size: -
CDR3 protein: CASLSNTGELFF

V gene: TRBV11-2
J gene: TRBJ2-3
clone size: few
CDR3 protein: CASSPRARIHTDTQYF

V gene: TRBV2
J gene: TRBJ2-5
clone size: -
CDR3 protein: CASSGPAQGNAKTQYF

V gene: TRBV5-1
J gene: TRBJ2-7
clone size: few
CDR3 protein: CASSRDRVWNEQYF

V gene: TRBV7-3
J gene: TRBJ2-3
clone size: many
CDR3 protein: CASSSRGDLSTDTQYF

V gene: TRBV7-2
J gene: TRBJ2-7
clone size: -
CDR3 protein: CASSLALMRDRAYEQYF

V gene: TRBV18
J gene: TRBJ2-7
clone size: -
CDR3 protein: CASSPPTAYEQYF

V gene: TRBV11-2
J gene: TRBJ2-7
clone size: -
CDR3 protein: CASSLGASAAYEQYF

V gene: TRBV7-9
J gene: TRBJ2-7
clone size: -
CDR3 protein: CASSPSGGSYEQYF

V gene: TRBV28
J gene: TRBJ2-5
clone size: -
CDR3 protein: CASSPPVGETQYF

V gene: TRBV12-3/TRBV12-4
J gene: TRBJ1-1
clone size: -
CDR3 protein: CASSLTVNTEAFF

V gene: TRBV10-3
J gene: TRBJ1-6
clone size: -
CDR3 protein: CAIRTGDNSPLHF

V gene: TRBV19
J gene: TRBJ2-7
clone size: -
CDR3 protein: CASSAWTGSSYEQYF